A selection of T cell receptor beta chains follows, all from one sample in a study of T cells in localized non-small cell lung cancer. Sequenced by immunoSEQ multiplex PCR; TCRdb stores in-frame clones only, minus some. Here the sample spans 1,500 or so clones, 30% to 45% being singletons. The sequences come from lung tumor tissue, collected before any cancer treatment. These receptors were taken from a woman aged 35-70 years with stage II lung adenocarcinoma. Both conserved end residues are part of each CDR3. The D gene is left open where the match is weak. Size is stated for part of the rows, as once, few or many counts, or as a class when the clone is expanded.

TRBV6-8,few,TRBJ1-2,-,CASISSRANYGYTF,TGTGCCAGCATTTCCAGCCGGGCCAACTATGGCTACACCTTC
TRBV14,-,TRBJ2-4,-,CASSQASIQYF,TGTGCCAGCAGCCAAGCCAGCATTCAGTACTTC
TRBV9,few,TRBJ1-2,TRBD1,CASSPGTGDGYTF,TGTGCCAGCAGCCCCGGGACAGGGGATGGCTACACCTTC
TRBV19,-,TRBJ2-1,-,CASSRQGTGNSYNEQFF,TGTGCCAGTAGTCGGCAGGGAACTGGGAACTCCTACAATGAGCAGTTCTTC
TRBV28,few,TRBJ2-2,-,CASSLDSRGSTGELFF,TGTGCCAGCAGTTTGGACAGCCGGGGTAGCACCGGGGAGCTGTTTTTT
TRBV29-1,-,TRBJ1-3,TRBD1,CSVGGTGAISGNTIYF,TGCAGCGTCGGGGGGACAGGAGCTATCTCTGGAAACACCATATATTTT
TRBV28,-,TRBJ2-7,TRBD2,CASKVAGGSSYEQYF,TGTGCCAGCAAGGTAGCGGGGGGTTCTTCCTACGAGCAGTACTTC
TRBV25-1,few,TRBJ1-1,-,CASNSFMNTEAFF,TGTGCCAGCAACAGTTTCATGAACACTGAAGCTTTCTTT
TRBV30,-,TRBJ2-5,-,CAWTTGLGLQETQYF,TGTGCCTGGACGACAGGTTTGGGATTGCAAGAGACCCAGTACTTC
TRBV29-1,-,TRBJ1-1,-,CSVGPGDTEAFF,TGCAGCGTTGGGCCAGGGGACACTGAAGCTTTCTTT
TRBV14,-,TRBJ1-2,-,CASSPALGGGNYGYTF,TGTGCCAGCAGCCCTGCCCTGGGAGGGGGTAACTATGGCTACACCTTC
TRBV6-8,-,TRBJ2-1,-,CASSYGGSYNEQFF,TGTGCCAGCAGTTATGGGGGCTCCTACAATGAGCAGTTCTTC
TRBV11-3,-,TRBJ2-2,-,CASSLQGWAGELFF,TGTGCCAGCAGCTTACAGGGATGGGCCGGGGAGCTGTTTTTT
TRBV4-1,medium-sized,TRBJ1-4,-,CASSQDGRGVEKLFF,TGCGCCAGCAGCCAAGATGGCAGGGGAGTTGAAAAACTGTTTTTT
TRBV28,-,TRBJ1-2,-,CAISQTAPYGYTF,TGTGCCATCTCCCAGACAGCGCCTTATGGCTACACCTTC
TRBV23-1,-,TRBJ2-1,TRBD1,CASSQLDRGPNNEQFF,TGCGCCAGCAGTCAGCTAGACAGGGGGCCCAACAATGAGCAGTTCTTC
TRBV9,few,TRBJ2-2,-,CASSVRGVPTGELFF,TGTGCCAGCAGCGTAAGGGGGGTTCCCACCGGGGAGCTGTTTTTT
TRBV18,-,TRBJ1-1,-,CASSPGRPNTEAFF,TGTGCCAGCTCACCGGGACGGCCGAACACTGAAGCTTTCTTT
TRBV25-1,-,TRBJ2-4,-,CASSEYYPASDRRNIQYF,TGTGCCAGCAGTGAATATTACCCAGCGTCTGACAGGCGAAACATTCAGTACTTC
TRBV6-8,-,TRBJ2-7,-,CASSYKISYEQYF,TGTGCCAGCAGTTACAAGATTTCCTACGAGCAGTACTTC
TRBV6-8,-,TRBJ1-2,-,CASSNGQNYGYTF,TGTGCCAGCAGCAACGGACAGAACTATGGCTACACCTTC
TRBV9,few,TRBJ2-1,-,CASSEGYSYNEQFF,TGTGCCAGCAGTGAGGGTTACTCCTACAATGAGCAGTTCTTC
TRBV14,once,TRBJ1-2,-,CASSHDGATTLGYGYTF,TGTGCCAGCAGCCACGATGGGGCGACGACCCTCGGCTATGGCTACACCTTC
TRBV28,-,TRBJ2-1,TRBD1,CASRATGDNEQFF,TGTGCCAGCAGGGCGACAGGGGACAATGAGCAGTTCTTC
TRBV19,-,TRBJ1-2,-,CASSIGETGGYTF,TGTGCCAGTAGTATAGGAGAGACAGGCGGCTACACCTTC
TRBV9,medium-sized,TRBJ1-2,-,CASSVDEREWHGYTF,TGTGCCAGCAGCGTAGACGAGAGAGAGTGGCATGGCTACACCTTC
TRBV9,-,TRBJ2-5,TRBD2,CASSVRGGQETQYF,TGTGCCAGCAGCGTACGCGGGGGTCAAGAGACCCAGTACTTC
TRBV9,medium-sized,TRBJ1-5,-,CASSESGGPNQPQHF,TGTGCCAGCAGTGAATCCGGGGGCCCCAATCAGCCCCAGCATTTT
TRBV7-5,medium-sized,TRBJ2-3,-,CASSPLSRGLWTDTQYF,TGTGCCAGCAGCCCGCTTAGCCGGGGGCTGTGGACAGATACGCAGTATTTT
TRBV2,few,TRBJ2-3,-,CASLWRETDTQYF,TGTGCCAGCCTTTGGAGAGAAACAGATACGCAGTATTTT
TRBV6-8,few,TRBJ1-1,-,CASLKRAGEAFF,TGTGCCAGCCTTAAACGAGCAGGGGAAGCTTTCTTT
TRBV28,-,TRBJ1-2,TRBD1,CASSLGQGIYGYTF,TGTGCCAGCAGTTTGGGACAGGGGATCTATGGCTACACCTTC
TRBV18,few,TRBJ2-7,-,CASSQEATYEQYF,TGTGCCAGCTCACAGGAGGCAACCTACGAGCAGTACTTC
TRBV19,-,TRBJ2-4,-,CASSSREFRNIQYF,TGTGCCAGTAGTTCCAGGGAGTTCAGAAACATTCAGTACTTC
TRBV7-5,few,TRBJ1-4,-,CASSSQTGGFEKLFF,TGTGCCAGCAGCTCACAGACAGGGGGCTTTGAAAAACTGTTTTTT
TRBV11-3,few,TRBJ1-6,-,CASSSTQPGTFTYNSPLHF,TGTGCCAGCAGCTCTACACAACCCGGGACGTTCACCTATAATTCACCCCTCCACTTT
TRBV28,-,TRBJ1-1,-,CASSTRQPEAFF,TGTGCCAGCAGTACTCGACAGCCCGAAGCTTTCTTT
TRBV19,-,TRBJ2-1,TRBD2,CASSIPFLAGGYNEQFF,TGTGCCAGTAGTATCCCCTTTCTAGCGGGGGGGTACAATGAGCAGTTCTTC
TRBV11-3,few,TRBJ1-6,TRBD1,CASSDPTGDYYSPLHF,TGTGCCAGCAGCGACCCCACAGGGGATTACTATTCACCCCTCCACTTT
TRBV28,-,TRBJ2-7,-,CASSFGQPYEQYF,TGTGCCAGCAGTTTCGGGCAGCCCTACGAGCAGTACTTC
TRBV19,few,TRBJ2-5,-,CASSGSVSGTQYF,TGTGCCAGTAGTGGGAGTGTTTCGGGGACCCAGTACTTC
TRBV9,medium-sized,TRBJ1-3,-,CASSVRDRTSGNTIYF,TGTGCCAGCAGCGTCCGGGACCGTACCTCTGGAAACACCATATATTTT
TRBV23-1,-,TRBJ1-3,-,CASSQTFCRNTIYF,TGCGCCAGCAGTCAGACGTTCTGTCGAAACACCATATATTTT
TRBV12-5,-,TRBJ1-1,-,CASGLERDTEAFF,TGTGCTAGTGGTCTCGAGCGGGACACTGAAGCTTTCTTT
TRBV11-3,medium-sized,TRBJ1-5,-,CASSLNLDRYQPQHF,TGTGCCAGCAGCTTAAACTTGGACAGATATCAGCCCCAGCATTTT
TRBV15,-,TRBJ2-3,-,CATSRDRSFTDTQYF,TGTGCCACCAGCAGAGATCGGAGTTTCACAGATACGCAGTATTTT
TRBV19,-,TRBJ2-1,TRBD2,CASSARLAGGRGEQFF,TGTGCCAGTAGTGCGCGACTAGCGGGAGGGCGTGGTGAGCAGTTCTTC
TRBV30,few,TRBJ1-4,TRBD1,CAWSLYQGVLAPATNEKLFF,TGTGCCTGGAGTTTATATCAGGGGGTTCTAGCTCCTGCAACTAATGAAAAACTGTTTTTT
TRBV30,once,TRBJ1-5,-,CAWTQGLTQPQHF,TGTGCCTGGACCCAAGGATTGACTCAGCCCCAGCATTTT
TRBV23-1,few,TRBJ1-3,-,CASSQSDTGPGNTIYF,TGCGCCAGCAGTCAATCGGACACCGGACCAGGAAACACCATATATTTT
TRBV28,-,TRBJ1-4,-,CASSSLGTTNEKLFF,TGTGCCAGCAGTTCATTGGGGACAACTAATGAAAAACTGTTTTTT
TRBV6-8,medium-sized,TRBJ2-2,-,CASSYPDSSANTGELFF,TGTGCCAGCAGTTACCCCGACAGTTCCGCGAACACCGGGGAGCTGTTTTTT
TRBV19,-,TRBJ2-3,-,CASSIVGTDTQYF,TGTGCCAGTAGTATAGTGGGCACAGATACGCAGTATTTT
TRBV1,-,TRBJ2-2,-,CASSQGPDRYTGELFF,TGCGCCAGCAGCCAAGGTCCGGACAGATACACCGGGGAGCTGTTTTTT
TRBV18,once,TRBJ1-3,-,CASSPLTVSGNTIYF,TGTGCCAGCTCACCACTGACCGTCTCTGGAAACACCATATATTTT
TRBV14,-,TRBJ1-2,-,CASSHNQGGLYGYTF,TGTGCCAGCAGCCACAACCAGGGTGGACTCTATGGCTACACCTTC
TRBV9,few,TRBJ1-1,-,CASSTGLNTEAFF,TGTGCCAGCTCAACAGGGCTGAACACTGAAGCTTTCTTT
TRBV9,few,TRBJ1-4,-,CASSPKVTTNEKLFF,TGTGCCAGCAGCCCCAAGGTCACAACTAATGAAAAACTGTTTTTT
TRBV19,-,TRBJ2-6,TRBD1,CASSLNRGPGANVLTF,TGTGCCAGTAGCCTGAACAGGGGGCCTGGGGCCAACGTCCTGACTTTC